A selection of T cell receptor beta chains follows, all from one sample in a study of cytomegalovirus exposure and HLA in healthy donors. Sequenced by immunoSEQ multiplex PCR; TCRdb stores in-frame clones only, minus some. The table has 130,000 to 150,000 clones, approximately 80% seen once. Specimen: PBMCs. The source of these receptors is a man younger than 40 in good health and CMV-seropositive. Each CDR3 is given with its conserved first and last residue. D genes are given only for firm matches. Some rows have no size entry. The others give once, few or many, or a class for an expanded clone.

TRBD1,NA,TRBJ1-1,TRBV19,CASNGGRDAGGSPEAFF,TGTGCCAGTAATGGGGGTAGGGATGCAGGGGGCTCTCCTGAAGCTTTCTTT
NA,NA,TRBJ2-7,TRBV5-1,CASSLGPPGEQYF,TGCGCCAGCAGCTTGGGGCCGCCCGGGGAGCAGTACTTC
NA,NA,TRBJ2-7,TRBV25-1,CASSDPGYNEQYF,TGTGCCAGCAGTGATCCAGGGTACAACGAGCAGTACTTC
TRBD2,NA,TRBJ2-5,TRBV11-2,CASSGLAGKQETQYF,TGTGCCAGCAGCGGACTAGCGGGTAAACAAGAGACCCAGTACTTC
TRBD1,few,TRBJ2-5,TRBV5-5,CASSLGGQGSWETQYF,TGTGCCAGCAGCTTGGGGGGACAGGGGTCGTGGGAGACCCAGTACTTC
NA,few,TRBJ2-3,TRBV28,CASSFGRSTDTQYF,TGTGCCAGCAGTTTTGGCAGAAGCACAGATACGCAGTATTTT
TRBD1,NA,TRBJ1-5,TRBV2,CASSLETGKGNQPQHF,TGTGCCAGCAGTTTAGAGACAGGGAAGGGCAATCAGCCCCAGCATTTT
NA,NA,TRBJ1-5,TRBV28,CAEGKGNQPQHF,TGTGCCGAAGGCAAGGGGAATCAGCCCCAGCATTTT
TRBD2,NA,TRBJ2-7,TRBV2,CASTLLASSYEQYF,TGTGCCAGCACCCTACTAGCGAGCTCCTACGAGCAGTACTTC
NA,NA,TRBJ1-2,TRBV27,CASSLGGTRGYTF,TGTGCCAGCAGTTTAGGAGGGACCCGGGGCTACACCTTC